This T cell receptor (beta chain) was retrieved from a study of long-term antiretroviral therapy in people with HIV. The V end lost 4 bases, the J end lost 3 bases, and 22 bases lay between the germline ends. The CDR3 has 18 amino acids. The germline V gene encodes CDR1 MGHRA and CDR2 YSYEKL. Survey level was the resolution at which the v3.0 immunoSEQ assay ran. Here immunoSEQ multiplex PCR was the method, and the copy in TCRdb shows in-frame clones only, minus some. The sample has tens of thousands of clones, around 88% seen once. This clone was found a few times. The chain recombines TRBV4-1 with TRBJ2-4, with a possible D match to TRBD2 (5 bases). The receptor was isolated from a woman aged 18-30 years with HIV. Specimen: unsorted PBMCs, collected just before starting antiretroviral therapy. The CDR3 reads CASSRGPFNARSKNIQYF. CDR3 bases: TGCGCCAGCAGCCGAGGGCCCTTTAATGCACGTAGCAAAAACATTCAGTACTTC.